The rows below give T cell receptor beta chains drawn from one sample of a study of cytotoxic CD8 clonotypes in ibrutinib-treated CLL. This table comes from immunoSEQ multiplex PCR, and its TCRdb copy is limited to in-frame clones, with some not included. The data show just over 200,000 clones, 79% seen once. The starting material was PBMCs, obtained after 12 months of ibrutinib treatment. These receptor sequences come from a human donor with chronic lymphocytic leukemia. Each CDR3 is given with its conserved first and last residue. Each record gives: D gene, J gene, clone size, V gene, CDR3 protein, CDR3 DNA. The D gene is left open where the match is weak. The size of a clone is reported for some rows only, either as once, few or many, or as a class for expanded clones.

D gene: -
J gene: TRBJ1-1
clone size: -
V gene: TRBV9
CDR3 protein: CASSAGLTVTEAFF
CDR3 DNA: TGTGCCAGCAGCGCGGGACTGACGGTGACTGAAGCTTTCTTT

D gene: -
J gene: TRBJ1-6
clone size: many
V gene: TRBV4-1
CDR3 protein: CASSHGSNNSPLHF
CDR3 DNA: TGCGCCAGCAGCCATGGCAGCAATAATTCACCCCTCCACTTT

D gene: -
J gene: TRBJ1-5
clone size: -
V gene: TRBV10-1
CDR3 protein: CASSGALNQPQHF
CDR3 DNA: TGCGCCAGCAGCGGGGCCCTAAATCAGCCCCAGCATTTT

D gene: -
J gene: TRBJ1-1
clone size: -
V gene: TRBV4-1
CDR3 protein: CASSQGGDGTEAFF
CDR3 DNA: TGCGCCAGCAGCCAAGGAGGGGACGGCACTGAAGCTTTCTTT

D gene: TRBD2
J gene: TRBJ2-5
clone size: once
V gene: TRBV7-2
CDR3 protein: CASSPKAGGRETQYF
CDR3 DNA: TGTGCCAGCAGCCCGAAAGCGGGGGGCCGAGAGACCCAGTACTTC

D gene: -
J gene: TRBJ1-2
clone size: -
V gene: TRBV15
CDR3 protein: CATSRERKYGYTF
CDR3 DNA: TGTGCCACCAGCAGAGAGCGAAAATATGGCTACACCTTC

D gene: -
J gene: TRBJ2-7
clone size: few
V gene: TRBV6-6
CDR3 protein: CASSISGALEQYF
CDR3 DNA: TGTGCCAGCAGTATTTCGGGGGCCTTGGAGCAGTACTTC

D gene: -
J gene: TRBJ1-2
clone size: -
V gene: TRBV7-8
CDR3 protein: CASSTTPRYGYTF
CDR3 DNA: TGTGCCAGCAGCACTACCCCCCGGTATGGCTACACCTTC

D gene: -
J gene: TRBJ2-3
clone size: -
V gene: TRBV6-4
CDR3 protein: CASSEKEGGDTQYF
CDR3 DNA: TGTGCCAGCAGTGAGAAAGAAGGAGGAGATACGCAGTATTTT

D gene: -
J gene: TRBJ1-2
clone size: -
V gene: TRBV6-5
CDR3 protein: CASSELDRNSGYTF
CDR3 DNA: TGTGCCAGCAGTGAACTTGACAGGAATTCCGGCTACACCTTC

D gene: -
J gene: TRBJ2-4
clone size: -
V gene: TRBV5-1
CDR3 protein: CASRRPGGRNIQYF
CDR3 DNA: TGCGCCAGCAGAAGGCCAGGGGGGCGAAACATTCAGTACTTC

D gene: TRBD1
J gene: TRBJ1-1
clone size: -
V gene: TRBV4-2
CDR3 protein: CASTRFGTGTLAEAFF
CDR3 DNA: TGTGCCAGCACCCGGTTCGGGACAGGGACTCTCGCTGAAGCTTTCTTT

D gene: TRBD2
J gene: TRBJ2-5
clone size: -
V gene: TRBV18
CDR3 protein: CASSPSGGETQYF
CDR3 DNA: TGTGCCAGCTCACCCTCGGGGGGAGAGACCCAGTACTTC

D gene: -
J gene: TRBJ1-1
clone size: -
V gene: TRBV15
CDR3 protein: CATSRDWAQGENTEAFF
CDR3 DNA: TGTGCCACCAGCAGAGATTGGGCCCAGGGAGAGAACACTGAAGCTTTCTTT

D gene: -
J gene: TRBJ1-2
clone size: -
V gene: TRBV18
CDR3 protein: CASSPNGDTNYGYTF
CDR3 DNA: TGTGCCAGCTCACCTAATGGGGATACAAACTATGGCTACACCTTC

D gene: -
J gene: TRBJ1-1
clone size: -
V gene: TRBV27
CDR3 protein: CASRPTVNTEAFF
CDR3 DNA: TGTGCCAGCAGGCCGACAGTGAACACTGAAGCTTTCTTT

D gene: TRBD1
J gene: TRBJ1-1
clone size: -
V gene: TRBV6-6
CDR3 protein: CASSWTGGANTEAFF
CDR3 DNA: TGTGCCAGCAGCTGGACAGGGGGCGCGAACACTGAAGCTTTCTTT

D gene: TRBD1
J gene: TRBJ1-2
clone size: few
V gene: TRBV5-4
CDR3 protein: CASKLDREGYGYTF
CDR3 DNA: TGTGCCAGCAAATTGGACAGGGAGGGCTATGGCTACACCTTC

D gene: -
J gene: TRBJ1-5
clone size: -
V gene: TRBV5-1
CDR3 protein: CASSFAGDQPQHF
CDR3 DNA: TGCGCCAGCAGCTTCGCGGGGGATCAGCCCCAGCATTTT

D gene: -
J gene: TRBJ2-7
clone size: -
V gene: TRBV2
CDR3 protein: CASRDSGTSYEQYF
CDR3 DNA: TGTGCCAGCAGAGATAGCGGAACTTCCTACGAGCAGTACTTC

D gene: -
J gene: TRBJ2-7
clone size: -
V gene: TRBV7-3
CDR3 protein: CASSLMSGGGYEQYF
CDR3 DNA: TGTGCCAGCAGCTTAATGTCCGGGGGAGGCTACGAGCAGTACTTC

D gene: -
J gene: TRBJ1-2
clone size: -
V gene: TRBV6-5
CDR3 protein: CASSYSRSANYGYTF
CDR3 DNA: TGTGCCAGCAGTTACTCGCGATCAGCTAACTATGGCTACACCTTC

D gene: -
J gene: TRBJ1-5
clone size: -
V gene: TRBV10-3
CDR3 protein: CAISESRGSQPQHF
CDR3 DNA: TGTGCCATCAGTGAGTCGAGGGGGTCACAGCCCCAGCATTTT

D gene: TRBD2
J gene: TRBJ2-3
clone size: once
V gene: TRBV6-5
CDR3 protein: CASSYSAGGAPDTQYF
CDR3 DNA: TGTGCCAGCAGTTACTCGGCGGGAGGAGCCCCAGATACGCAGTATTTT

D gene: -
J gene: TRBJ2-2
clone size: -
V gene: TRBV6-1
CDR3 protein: CASGVGSTGELFF
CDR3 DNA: TGTGCCAGCGGGGTGGGATCCACCGGGGAGCTGTTTTTT

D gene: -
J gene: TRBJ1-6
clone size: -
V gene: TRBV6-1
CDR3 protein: CASSEKEKHNSPLHF
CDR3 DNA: TGTGCCAGCAGTGAAAAAGAAAAGCATAATTCACCCCTCCACTTT

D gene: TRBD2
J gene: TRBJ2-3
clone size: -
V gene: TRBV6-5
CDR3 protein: CASSRQRETDTQYF
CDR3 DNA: TGTGCCAGCAGCCGACAGCGGGAGACAGATACGCAGTATTTT

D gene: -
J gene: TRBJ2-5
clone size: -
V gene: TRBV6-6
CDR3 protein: CASSYFGGGMEDF
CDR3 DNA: TGTGCCAGCAGTTACTTTGGTGGGGGGATGGAAGACTTC

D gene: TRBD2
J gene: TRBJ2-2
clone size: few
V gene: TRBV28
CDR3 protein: CASTTGLAHTGELFF
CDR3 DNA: TGTGCCAGCACAACAGGACTAGCCCACACCGGGGAGCTGTTTTTT

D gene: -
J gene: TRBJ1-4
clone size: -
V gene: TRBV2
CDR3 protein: CASSGPSGSEKLFF
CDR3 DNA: TGTGCCAGCAGTGGGCCCAGTGGAAGTGAAAAACTGTTTTTT

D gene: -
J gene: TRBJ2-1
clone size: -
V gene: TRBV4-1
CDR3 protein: CASSPTPARNRVEQFF
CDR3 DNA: TGCGCCAGCAGCCCAACCCCAGCCCGTAACCGGGTTGAGCAGTTCTTC

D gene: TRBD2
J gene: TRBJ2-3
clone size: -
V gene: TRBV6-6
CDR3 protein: CASSSREFGTDTQYF
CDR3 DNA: TGTGCCAGCAGTTCGCGGGAGTTCGGCACAGATACGCAGTATTTT

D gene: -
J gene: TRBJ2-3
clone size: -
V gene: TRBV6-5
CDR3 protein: CASSLALVTDTQYF
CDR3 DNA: TGTGCCAGCAGTCTAGCATTGGTTACAGATACGCAGTATTTT

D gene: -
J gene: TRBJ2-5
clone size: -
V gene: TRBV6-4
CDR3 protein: CASTWVGRTQYF
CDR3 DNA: TGTGCCAGCACTTGGGTAGGAAGGACCCAGTACTTC

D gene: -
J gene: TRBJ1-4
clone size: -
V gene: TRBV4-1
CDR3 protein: CASSLRSGATNEKLFF
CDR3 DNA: TGCGCCAGCAGCTTAAGGAGCGGTGCAACTAATGAAAAACTGTTTTTT

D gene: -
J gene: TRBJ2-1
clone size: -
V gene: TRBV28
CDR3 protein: CASISGHVAGEQFF
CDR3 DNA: TGTGCCAGCATATCCGGGCACGTGGCAGGGGAGCAGTTCTTC

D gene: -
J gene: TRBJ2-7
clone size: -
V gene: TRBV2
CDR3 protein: CASSDRGYNYEQYF
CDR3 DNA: TGTGCCAGCAGTGACAGGGGATATAACTACGAGCAGTACTTC

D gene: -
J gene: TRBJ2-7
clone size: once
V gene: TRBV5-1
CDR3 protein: CASSLAPGGAQQYF
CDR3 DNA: TGCGCCAGCAGCTTGGCCCCCGGCGGGGCTCAGCAGTACTTC

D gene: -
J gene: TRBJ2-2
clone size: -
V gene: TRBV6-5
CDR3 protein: CASSYGENTGELFF
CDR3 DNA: TGTGCCAGCAGTTACGGGGAAAACACCGGGGAGCTGTTTTTT

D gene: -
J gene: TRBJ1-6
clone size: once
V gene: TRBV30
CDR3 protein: CAWMSGSSYNSPLHF
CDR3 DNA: TGTGCCTGGATGTCAGGAAGCTCCTATAATTCACCCCTCCACTTT

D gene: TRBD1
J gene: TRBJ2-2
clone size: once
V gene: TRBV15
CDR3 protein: CATQNPGQYTGELFF
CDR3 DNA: TGTGCCACCCAAAACCCGGGACAGTACACCGGGGAGCTGTTTTTT

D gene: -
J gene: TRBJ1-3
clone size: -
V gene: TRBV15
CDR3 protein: CATSRDGFGQLDTIYF
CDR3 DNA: TGTGCCACCAGCAGAGATGGGTTTGGGCAGTTAGACACCATATATTTT

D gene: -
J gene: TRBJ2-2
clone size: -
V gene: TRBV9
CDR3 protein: CASTPTAVTGELFF
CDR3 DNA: TGTGCCAGCACGCCCACCGCGGTAACCGGGGAGCTGTTTTTT

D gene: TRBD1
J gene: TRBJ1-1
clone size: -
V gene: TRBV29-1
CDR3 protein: CSVGQGEAFF
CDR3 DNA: TGCAGCGTTGGACAGGGTGAAGCTTTCTTT

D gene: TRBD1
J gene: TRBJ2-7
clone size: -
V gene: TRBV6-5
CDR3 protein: CASSPRQGSSYEQYF
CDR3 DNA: TGTGCCAGCTCACCTCGACAGGGGTCGTCCTACGAGCAGTACTTC

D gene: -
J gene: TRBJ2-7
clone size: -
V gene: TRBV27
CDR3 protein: CASSSGQIGVYEQYF
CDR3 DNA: TGTGCCAGCAGTTCCGGACAGATCGGGGTGTACGAGCAGTACTTC

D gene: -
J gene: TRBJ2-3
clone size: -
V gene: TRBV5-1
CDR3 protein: CASSFGSLGGDTQYF
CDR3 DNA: TGCGCCAGCAGCTTTGGTAGTCTCGGGGGAGATACGCAGTATTTT

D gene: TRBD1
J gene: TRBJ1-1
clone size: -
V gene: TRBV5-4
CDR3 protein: CASSRTGRGVRNTEAFF
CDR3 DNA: TGTGCCAGCAGCCGCACGGGCAGGGGGGTGAGGAACACTGAAGCTTTCTTT

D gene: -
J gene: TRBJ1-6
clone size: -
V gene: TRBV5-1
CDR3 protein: CASSLAEPDNSPLHF
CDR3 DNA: TGCGCCAGCAGCTTGGCGGAGCCCGATAATTCACCCCTCCACTTT

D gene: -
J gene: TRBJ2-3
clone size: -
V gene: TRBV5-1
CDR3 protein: CASSTDGTDTQYF
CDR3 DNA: TGCGCCAGCAGTACCGACGGGACAGATACGCAGTATTTT

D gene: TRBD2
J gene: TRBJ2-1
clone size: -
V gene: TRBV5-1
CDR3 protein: CASSLAGLAAYNEQFF
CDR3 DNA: TGCGCCAGCAGCTTGGCGGGACTAGCGGCTTACAATGAGCAGTTCTTC

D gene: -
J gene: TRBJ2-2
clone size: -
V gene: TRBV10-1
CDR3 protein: CASGGPGTGELFF
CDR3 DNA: TGCGCCAGCGGCGGGCCGGGCACCGGGGAGCTGTTTTTT